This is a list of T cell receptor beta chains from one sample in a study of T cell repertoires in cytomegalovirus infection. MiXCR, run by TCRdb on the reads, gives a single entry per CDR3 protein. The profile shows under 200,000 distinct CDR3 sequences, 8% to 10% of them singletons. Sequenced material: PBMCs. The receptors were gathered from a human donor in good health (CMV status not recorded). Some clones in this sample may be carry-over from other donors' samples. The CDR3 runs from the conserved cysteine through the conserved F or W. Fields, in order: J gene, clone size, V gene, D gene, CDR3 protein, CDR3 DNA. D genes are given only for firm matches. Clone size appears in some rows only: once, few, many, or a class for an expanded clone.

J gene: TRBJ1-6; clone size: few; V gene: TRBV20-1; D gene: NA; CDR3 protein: CSAPESGPTNSPLHF; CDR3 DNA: TGCAGTGCTCCCGAGTCAGGACCAACTAATTCACCCCTCCACTTT
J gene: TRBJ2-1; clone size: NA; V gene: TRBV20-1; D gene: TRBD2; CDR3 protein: CSAYGTSGNEQFF; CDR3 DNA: TGCAGTGCCTATGGGACTAGCGGGAATGAGCAGTTCTTC
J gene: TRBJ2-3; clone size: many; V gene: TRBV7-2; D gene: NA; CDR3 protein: CASSRTGVADTQYF; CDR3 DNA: TGTGCCAGCAGCCGAACAGGAGTCGCAGATACGCAGTATTTT
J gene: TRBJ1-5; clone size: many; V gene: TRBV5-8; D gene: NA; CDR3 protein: CASSHPGDQPQHF; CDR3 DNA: TGTGCCAGCAGCCACCCGGGGGATCAGCCCCAGCATTTT
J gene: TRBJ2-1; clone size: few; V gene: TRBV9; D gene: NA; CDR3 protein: CASSVAPSREGREQFF; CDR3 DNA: TGTGCCAGCAGCGTAGCTCCCTCGCGGGAAGGTCGGGAGCAGTTCTTC
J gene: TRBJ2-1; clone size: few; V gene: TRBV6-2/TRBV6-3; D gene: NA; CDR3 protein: CASSSGGQKYNEQFF; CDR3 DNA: TGTGCCAGCAGTTCGGGGGGACAGAAATACAATGAGCAGTTCTTC
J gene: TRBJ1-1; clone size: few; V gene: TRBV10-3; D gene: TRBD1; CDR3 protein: CAISSTGETEAFF; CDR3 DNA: TGTGCCATCAGCTCGACAGGGGAAACTGAAGCTTTCTTT
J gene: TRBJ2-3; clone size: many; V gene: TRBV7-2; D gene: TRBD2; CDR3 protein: CASTRTSTDTQYF; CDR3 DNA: TGTGCCAGCACCAGGACTAGTACAGATACGCAGTATTTT
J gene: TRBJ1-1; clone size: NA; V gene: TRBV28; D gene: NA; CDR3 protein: CASTTQSNTEAFF; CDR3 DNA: TGTGCCAGCACGACGCAGTCCAACACTGAAGCTTTCTTT
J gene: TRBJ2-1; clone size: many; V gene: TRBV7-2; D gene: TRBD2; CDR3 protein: CASSLEASGGAIAYEQFF; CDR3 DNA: TGTGCCAGCAGCTTAGAGGCTAGCGGGGGGGCAATCGCTTATGAGCAGTTCTTC
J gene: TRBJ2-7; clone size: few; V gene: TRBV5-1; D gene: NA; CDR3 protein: CASSLDRDYEQYF; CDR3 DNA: TGCGCCAGCAGCTTGGACAGGGACTACGAGCAGTACTTC
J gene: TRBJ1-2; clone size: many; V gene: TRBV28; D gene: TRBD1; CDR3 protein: CASSRERDRGYTSNGYTF; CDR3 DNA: TGTGCCAGCAGTCGCGAACGGGACAGGGGATATACTAGTAATGGCTACACCTTC
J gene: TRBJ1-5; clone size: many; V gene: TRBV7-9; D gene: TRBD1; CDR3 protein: CASSIDRVDQPQHF; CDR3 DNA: TGTGCCAGCAGCATTGACAGGGTGGATCAGCCCCAGCATTTT
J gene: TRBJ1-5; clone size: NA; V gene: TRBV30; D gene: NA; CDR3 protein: CAWSGGDQPQHF; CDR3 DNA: TGTGCCTGGAGTGGGGGGGATCAGCCCCAGCATTTT
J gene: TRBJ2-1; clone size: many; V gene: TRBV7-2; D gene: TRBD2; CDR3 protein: CASSSRGAGGSSYNEQFF; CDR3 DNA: TGTGCCAGCAGCTCTCGGGGAGCGGGGGGTAGCTCCTACAATGAGCAGTTCTTC
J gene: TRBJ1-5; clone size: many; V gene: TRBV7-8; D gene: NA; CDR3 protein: CASSLVISRGQPQHF; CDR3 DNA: TGTGCCAGCAGCTTAGTGATCTCCAGGGGTCAGCCCCAGCATTTT
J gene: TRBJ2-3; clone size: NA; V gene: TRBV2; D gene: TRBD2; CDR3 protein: CASGRTSGRLTTDTQYF; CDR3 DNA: TGTGCCAGTGGGAGGACTAGCGGGAGGCTCACTACAGATACGCAGTATTTT
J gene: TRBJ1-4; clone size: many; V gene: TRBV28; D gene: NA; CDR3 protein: CASSYGATDADATNEKLFF; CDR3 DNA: TGTGCCAGCAGTTATGGTGCCACGGATGCTGATGCAACTAATGAAAAACTGTTTTTT
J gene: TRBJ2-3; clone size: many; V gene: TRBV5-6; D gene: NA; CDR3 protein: CASSLTLRTDTQYF; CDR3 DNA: TGTGCCAGCAGCTTGACGCTCCGCACAGATACGCAGTATTTT
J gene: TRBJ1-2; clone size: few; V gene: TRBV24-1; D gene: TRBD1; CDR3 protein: CATSDTGGLRGYTF; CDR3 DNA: TGTGCCACCAGTGACACAGGGGGGTTGCGTGGCTACACCTTC
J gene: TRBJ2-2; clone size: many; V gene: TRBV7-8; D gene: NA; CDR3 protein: CASSPRGSGTGELFF; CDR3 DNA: TGTGCCAGCAGCCCTCGGGGGAGTGGCACCGGGGAGCTGTTTTTT
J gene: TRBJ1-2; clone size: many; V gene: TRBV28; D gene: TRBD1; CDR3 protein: CASSSPGQTYGYTF; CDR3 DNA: TGTGCCAGCAGTTCCCCGGGACAGACCTATGGCTACACCTTC